This T cell receptor (beta chain) appears in the sequencing data of a study of control samples from healthy donors and cancer patients. Clones were read by immunoSEQ multiplex PCR, and TCRdb kept only the in-frame ones, dropping some. The sample has around 250,000 clones, over 75% seen once. The CDR3 runs to 15 residues. Germline CDR1 reads SGHRS; CDR2 reads YFSETQ. V was cut by 4 bases and J by 3 bases, with 17 bases left in between. Material: PBMCs. The chain has TRBV5-1 and TRBJ2-7; the D gene is possibly TRBD1 (6 bases). The sequence was obtained from a woman aged 55-75 years with lung cancer. CDR3: CASSILQGPGYEQYF. The CDR3 bases are TGCGCCAGCAGCATCCTACAGGGCCCGGGCTACGAGCAGTACTTC.